The following is a TCR beta chain sequence with its context. Libraries were prepared by immunoSEQ multiplex PCR; TCRdb keeps only in-frame clonotypes and omits some of them. The sample consists of around 31,000 clones, roughly 95% of them appearing once. CDR3 length: 14 residues. The germline gives CDR1 MNHEY, CDR2 SVGAGI. V lost 3 bases and J lost 6, with 11 bases in between. These data originate in a study of control samples from healthy donors and cancer patients. The origin of this receptor is a man in his fifties or sixties in good health. This chain uses TRBV6-5 with TRBJ2-2, with TRBD2 as a possible D gene (5 bases). Sample: blood. CDR3 in DNA: TGTGCCAGCAGTTATCGGGGTATTGCCGGGGAGCTGTTTTTT. It specifies CASSYRGIAGELFF.